A single sample is the source of the 9 T cell receptor beta chains below, sequenced in a study of control samples from healthy donors and cancer patients. This table comes from immunoSEQ multiplex PCR, and its TCRdb copy is limited to in-frame clones, with some not included. The sample has 55,000 to 80,000 clones; approximately 89% are singletons. The specimen sequenced was PBMCs. Receptors were obtained from a man in his sixties with colorectal cancer.

The chain uses TRBV6-5 and TRBJ1-4, with D possibly matching TRBD1 (6 bases). V lost 0 bases and J 5 bases, leaving 10 bases between the germline ends. The CDR3 totals 15 residues. Germline-derived CDR1 and CDR2 are MNHEY and SVGAGI. CDR3: CASSYSAGANEKLFF. CDR3 DNA: TGTGCCAGCAGTTACTCTGCAGGGGCAAATGAAAAACTGTTTTTT.

The sample holds a few counts of this clone. This chain joins TRBV2 and TRBJ1-5; D gene unclear. V was trimmed by 8 bases and J by 8 bases, leaving 16 bases between them. The CDR3 extends over 13 amino acids. CDR1 and CDR2 (germline): SNHLY, FYNNEI. CDR3 residues: CASSWPGTEPQHF. The CDR3 nucleotides read TGTGCCAGCTCCTGGCCGGGCACGGAGCCCCAGCATTTT.

This chain uses TRBV7-4 with TRBJ2-7; D unclear. With 6 bases removed from V and 3 bases from J, the gap between germline ends came to 21 bases. Per germline, CDR1 SGHVT and CDR2 SQSDAQ. This CDR3 is 16 amino acids long. The CDR3 DNA reads TGTGCCAGCAGTTTCCCCCCTTTTCTTTTAATCTACGAGCAGTACTTC. Its protein is CASSFPPFLLIYEQYF.

The chain combines TRBV6-5 with TRBJ2-1; TRBD2 aligns across 13 bases. Germline loops: CDR1 MNHEY, CDR2 SVGAGI. The CDR3 sequence is 15 residues long. The ends lost 2 bases at V and 10 bases at J; junction bases unmatched: 5. The CDR3 DNA follows: TGTGCCAGCAGTTACACGACTAGCGGGGGGTTCGAGCAGTTCTTC. Amino acid sequence: CASSYTTSGGFEQFF.

V gene TRBV27 combines with J gene TRBJ1-2, with D perhaps TRBD1 (5 bases). Germline V CDR1 and CDR2: MNHEY, SMNVEV (reference sequence). This CDR3 contains 15 residues. Trimming left V 4 bases short and J 7 bases short, with 19 bases between. The CDR3 here is CASSSARTFWAGYTF. The CDR3 bases are TGTGCCAGCAGTTCTGCCCGGACATTCTGGGCTGGCTACACCTTC.

CDR3 in amino acids: CASSWTEYGYTF. The CDR3 coding sequence is TGTGCCAGCAGCTGGACAGAGTATGGCTACACCTTC. The chain couples TRBV7-9 to TRBJ1-2; D might be TRBD1 (6 bases). The CDR3 is 12 amino acids. V lost 4 bases and J lost 5, with 8 bases in between. Germline V gene lookup returns CDR1 SEHNR and CDR2 FQNEAQ (reference sequence).

The V gene is TRBV5-4, the J gene TRBJ2-2; D is unresolved. V was cut by 1 base and J by 1 base, with 2 bases left in between. Per the germline V gene, CDR1 is SGHNT and CDR2 is YYREEE (reference sequence). There are 13 residues in the CDR3. Here the CDR3 reads CASSLMNTGELFF. DNA of the CDR3: TGTGCCAGCAGCTTGATGAACACCGGGGAGCTGTTTTTT.

V and J are TRBV5-1 and TRBJ2-1, with 7 bases fitting TRBD1. CDR3 length: 14 amino acids. Germline CDR1 SGHRS, CDR2 YFSETQ. The V gene end was trimmed by 3 bases and the J gene end by 8 bases; junction bases not matched to a gene: 8. CDR3 bases: TGCGCCAGCAGCTCCCTGACAGGGAAGGATGAGCAGTTCTTC. It codes for CASSSLTGKDEQFF.

The rearrangement uses TRBV5-1 and TRBJ2-3; TRBD1 or TRBD2 may be the D gene (5 bases each). Trimming pared 0 bases from V and 4 bases from J, leaving 18 bases between. This CDR3 spans 17 amino acids. Germline V CDR1 and CDR2: SGHRS, YFSETQ. CDR3 in amino acids: CASSLAGTSHNPDTQYF. The CDR3 DNA follows: TGCGCCAGCAGCTTGGCCGGGACCTCTCATAACCCAGATACGCAGTATTTT. The whole variable domain, filled in from reference TRBV5-1 and TRBJ2-3, reads KAGVTQTPRYLIKTRGQQVTLSCSPISGHRSVSWYQQTPGQGLQFLFEYFSETQRNKGNFPGRFSGRQFSNSRSEMNVSTLELGDSALYLCASSLAGTSHNPDTQYFGPGTRLTVL.